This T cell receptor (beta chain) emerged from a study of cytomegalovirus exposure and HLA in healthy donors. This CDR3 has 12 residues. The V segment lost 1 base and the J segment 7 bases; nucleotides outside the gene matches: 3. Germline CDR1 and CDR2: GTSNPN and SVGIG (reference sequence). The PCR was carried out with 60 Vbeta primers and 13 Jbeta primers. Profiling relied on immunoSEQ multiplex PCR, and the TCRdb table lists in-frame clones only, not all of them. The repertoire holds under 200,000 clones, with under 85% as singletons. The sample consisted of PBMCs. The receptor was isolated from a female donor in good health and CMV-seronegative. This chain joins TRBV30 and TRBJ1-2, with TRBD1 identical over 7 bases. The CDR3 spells CAWSGGGFGYTF. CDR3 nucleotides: TGTGCCTGGAGTGGAGGGGGCTTTGGCTACACCTTC.